The T cell receptor beta chain described here comes from a study of regulatory T cells in long-lasting Graves disease. With iRepertoire HTBI primers and Arm-PCR of CDR3 regions, TCR beta libraries were built. TCRdb redid the calling of the multiplex PCR reads with MiXCR, one entry per CDR3 protein. Of roughly 360,000 distinct CDR3 sequences in the sample, roughly 23% were seen once. CDR3 size: 14 residues. The germline V gene has CDR1 DFQATT and CDR2 SNEGSKA (reference sequence). After removal of 5 bases from V and 6 bases from J, the junction contained 11 bases not matched to a gene. Study observations and caveats: A greater number of public clonotypes (approximately 2,700) was shared by persistent patients than by new patients (roughly 880).

The sample's time point: persistent/refractory GD, antithyroid drugs over 5 years with positive TRAb. The TCR library was prepared using RNA isolated from PBMCs. As regards this clonotype: Its target is unknown.

The rearrangement uses TRBV20-1 and TRBJ2-7, with 9 positions matching TRBD2. The TCR comes from a woman aged 40-49 years with Graves disease. The sequences come from peripheral blood mononuclear cells (PBMCs), collected when the disease was refractory, from a patient treated with antithyroid drugs. The CDR3: CSAPNPGLALEQYF. CDR3 bases: TGCAGTGCTCCAAACCCGGGACTAGCTCTCGAGCAGTACTTC.